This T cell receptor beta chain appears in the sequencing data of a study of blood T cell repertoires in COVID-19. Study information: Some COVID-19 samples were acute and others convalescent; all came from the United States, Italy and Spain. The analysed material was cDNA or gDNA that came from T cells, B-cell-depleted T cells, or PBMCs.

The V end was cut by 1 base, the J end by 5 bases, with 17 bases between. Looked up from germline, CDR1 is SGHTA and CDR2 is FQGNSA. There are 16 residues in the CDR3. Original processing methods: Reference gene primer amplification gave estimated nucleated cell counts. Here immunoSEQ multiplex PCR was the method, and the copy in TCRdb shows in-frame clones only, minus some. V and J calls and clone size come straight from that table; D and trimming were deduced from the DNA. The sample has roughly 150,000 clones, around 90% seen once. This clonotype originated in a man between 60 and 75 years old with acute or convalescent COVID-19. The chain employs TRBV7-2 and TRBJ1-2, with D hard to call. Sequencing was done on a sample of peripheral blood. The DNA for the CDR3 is TGTGCCAGCAGCTTAGAAAATCTCGTCCCGACTTATGGCTACACCTTC. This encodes CASSLENLVPTYGYTF.